This TCR beta chain comes out of a study of response to subunit inactivated influenza vaccine. TCRdb itself ran the RT-PCR reads through MiXCR, one entry per CDR3 protein. The table records 600,000 to 700,000 distinct CDR3 sequences, roughly 15% of them present only once. Losses at the gene ends were 2 bases for V and 6 bases for J; bases not matched to a gene: 5. There are 15 residues in the CDR3. Per the germline V gene, CDR1 is LGHDT and CDR2 is YNNKEL (reference sequence). V gene TRBV3-1 combines with J gene TRBJ2-7; 12 nucleotides line up with TRBD1. Sequencing was performed on PBMCs from blood, taken 14 to 15 days before vaccination. The sequence was collected from a man aged 50 or older who received an inactivated influenza vaccine. CDR3 sequence: CASSQRDRGLIEQYF. The CDR3 DNA reads as TGTGCCAGCAGCCAAAGGGACAGGGGGCTAATCGAGCAGTACTTC.